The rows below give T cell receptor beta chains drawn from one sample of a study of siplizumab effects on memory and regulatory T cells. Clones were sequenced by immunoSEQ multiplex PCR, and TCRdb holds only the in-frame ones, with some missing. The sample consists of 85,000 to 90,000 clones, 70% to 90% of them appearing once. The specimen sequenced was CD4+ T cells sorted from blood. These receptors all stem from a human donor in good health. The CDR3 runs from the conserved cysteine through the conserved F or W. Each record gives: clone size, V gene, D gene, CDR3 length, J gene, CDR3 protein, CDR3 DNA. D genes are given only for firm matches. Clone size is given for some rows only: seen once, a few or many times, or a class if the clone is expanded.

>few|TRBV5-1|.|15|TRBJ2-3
CASSLGGWGTDTQYF
TGCGCCAGCAGCTTGGGGGGCTGGGGCACAGATACGCAGTATTTT
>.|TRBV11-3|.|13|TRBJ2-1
CASSLAGRDEQFF
TGTGCCAGCAGCTTAGCGGGGCGCGATGAGCAGTTCTTC
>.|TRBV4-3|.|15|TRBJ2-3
CASSQLTGQPDTQYF
TGCGCCAGCAGCCAACTGACAGGTCAACCGGATACGCAGTATTTT
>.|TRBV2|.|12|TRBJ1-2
CASTPDTNSYTF
TGTGCCAGCACCCCGGACACGAACAGCTACACCTTC
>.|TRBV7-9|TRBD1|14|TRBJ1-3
CASSSQGRGNTIYF
TGTGCCAGCAGCTCACAGGGGAGAGGAAACACCATATATTTT
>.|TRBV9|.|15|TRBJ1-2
CASSVGMEAGSGYTF
TGTGCCAGCAGCGTAGGAATGGAGGCAGGGTCTGGCTACACCTTC
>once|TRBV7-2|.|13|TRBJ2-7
CASSLEGAYEQYF
TGTGCCAGCAGCTTAGAGGGTGCCTACGAGCAGTACTTC
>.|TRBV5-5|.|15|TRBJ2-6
CASSAVGSGANVLTF
TGTGCCAGCAGCGCGGTAGGGTCTGGGGCCAACGTCCTGACTTTC
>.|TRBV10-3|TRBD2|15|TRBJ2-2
CAINVAGGPAGELFF
TGTGCCATCAATGTTGCGGGAGGGCCTGCCGGGGAGCTGTTTTTT
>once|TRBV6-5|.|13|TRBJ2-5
CASRGTVGETQYF
TGTGCCAGCAGGGGGACGGTTGGAGAGACCCAGTACTTC
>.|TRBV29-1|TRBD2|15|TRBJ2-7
CSVEVSSGTAYEQYF
TGCAGCGTTGAAGTCAGTAGCGGGACCGCCTACGAGCAGTACTTC
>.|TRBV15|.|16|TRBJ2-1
CATSRVGGKGADEQFF
TGTGCCACCAGCAGAGTAGGAGGGAAAGGGGCGGATGAGCAGTTCTTC
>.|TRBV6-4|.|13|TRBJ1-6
CASSETADSPLHF
TGTGCCAGCAGTGAGACGGCCGATTCACCCCTCCACTTT
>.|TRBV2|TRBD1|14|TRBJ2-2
CATTGTEYTGELFF
TGTGCCACCACCGGGACAGAATACACCGGGGAGCTGTTTTTT
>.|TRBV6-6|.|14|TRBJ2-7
CASSYSSTTYEQYF
TGTGCCAGCAGTTACTCGAGTACAACCTACGAGCAGTACTTC
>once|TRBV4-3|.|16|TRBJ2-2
CASSPAAGARDGELFF
TGCGCCAGCAGCCCAGCGGCCGGTGCCCGGGACGGGGAGCTGTTTTTT
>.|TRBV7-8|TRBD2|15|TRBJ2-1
CASSLGLAIYNEQFF
TGTGCCAGCAGCCTGGGACTAGCGATCTACAATGAGCAGTTCTTC
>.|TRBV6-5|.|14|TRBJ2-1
CASSYRGGGNEQFF
TGTGCCAGCAGTTACCGAGGGGGAGGGAATGAGCAGTTCTTC
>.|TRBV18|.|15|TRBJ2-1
CASSRSQSSYNEQFF
TGTGCCAGCTCACGCTCCCAGAGCTCCTACAATGAGCAGTTCTTC
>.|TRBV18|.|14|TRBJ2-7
CASSPETYSYEQYF
TGTGCCAGCTCACCAGAGACTTACTCCTACGAGCAGTACTTC
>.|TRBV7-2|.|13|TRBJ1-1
CASSTGTITEAFF
TGTGCCAGCAGCACCGGGACAATTACTGAAGCTTTCTTT
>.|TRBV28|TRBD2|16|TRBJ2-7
CASSPGVGTSYYEQYF
TGTGCCAGCAGCCCTGGGGTCGGGACTAGTTATTACGAGCAGTACTTC
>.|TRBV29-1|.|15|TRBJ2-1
CSVGGLGSIPQQQFF
TGCAGCGTTGGGGGTTTGGGGAGCATCCCACAACAGCAGTTCTTC
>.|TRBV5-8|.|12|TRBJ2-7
CASSVGTYEQYF
TGTGCCAGCAGCGTAGGGACATACGAGCAGTACTTC
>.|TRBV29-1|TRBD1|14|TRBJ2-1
CSVARVRGNDEQFF
TGCAGCGTGGCCCGCGTCAGGGGGAATGATGAGCAGTTCTTC
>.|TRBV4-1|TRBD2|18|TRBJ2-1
CASSRGGVGGRFNNEQFF
TGCGCCAGCAGCCGTGGGGGGGTAGGCGGGAGATTTAACAATGAGCAGTTCTTC
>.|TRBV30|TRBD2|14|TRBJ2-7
CAWNRGGDSYEQYF
TGTGCCTGGAACCGCGGGGGAGACTCCTACGAGCAGTACTTC
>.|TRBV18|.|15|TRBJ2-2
CASSPPQGPTGELFF
TGTGCCAGCTCACCACCTCAAGGGCCCACCGGGGAGCTGTTTTTT
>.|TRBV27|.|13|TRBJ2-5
CASTYRRGETQYF
TGTGCCAGCACGTACCGGCGCGGGGAGACCCAGTACTTC
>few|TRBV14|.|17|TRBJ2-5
CASSPKVTQQLQETQYF
TGTGCCAGCAGCCCGAAGGTGACTCAACAACTTCAAGAGACCCAGTACTTC
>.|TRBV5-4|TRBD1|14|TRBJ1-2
CASSTGQGEYGYTF
TGTGCCAGCAGCACGGGACAGGGAGAATATGGCTACACCTTC
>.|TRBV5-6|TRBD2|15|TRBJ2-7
CASSLGGTSTYEQYF
TGTGCCAGCAGCTTGGGTGGGACTAGTACTTACGAGCAGTACTTC
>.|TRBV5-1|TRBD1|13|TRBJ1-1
CAGRQGLDTEAFF
TGCGCCGGAAGACAGGGCTTGGACACTGAAGCTTTCTTT
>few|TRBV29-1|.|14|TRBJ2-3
CSVEGRGFTDTQYF
TGCAGCGTTGAAGGGCGGGGCTTCACAGATACGCAGTATTTT
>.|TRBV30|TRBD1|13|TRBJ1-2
CAWSGYRGNGYTF
TGTGCCTGGAGTGGTTACAGGGGAAATGGCTACACCTTC
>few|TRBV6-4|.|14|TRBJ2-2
CASSDSLNTGELFF
TGTGCCAGCAGTGACTCGTTAAACACCGGGGAGCTGTTTTTT
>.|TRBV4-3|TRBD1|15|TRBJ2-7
CASSQRGTGSYEQYF
TGCGCCAGCAGCCAACGCGGGACAGGGTCCTACGAGCAGTACTTC
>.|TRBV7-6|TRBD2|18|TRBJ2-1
CASTLGLAGHFSYNEQFF
TGTGCCAGCACCTTGGGACTAGCGGGACACTTCTCCTACAATGAGCAGTTCTTC
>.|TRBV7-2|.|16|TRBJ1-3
CASSNHRAQGGNTIYF
TGTGCCAGCAGCAACCACAGGGCCCAGGGTGGAAACACCATATATTTT
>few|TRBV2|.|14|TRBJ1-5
CASSELRGNQPQHF
TGTGCCAGCAGTGAATTACGGGGGAATCAGCCCCAGCATTTT
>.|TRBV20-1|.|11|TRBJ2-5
CSARDSPAQYF
TGCAGTGCTAGAGATAGCCCGGCCCAGTACTTC
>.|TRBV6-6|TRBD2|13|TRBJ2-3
CASSTSGRDTQYF
TGTGCCAGCAGTACTAGCGGGAGGGATACGCAGTATTTT
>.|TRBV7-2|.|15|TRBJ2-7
CASSPLTGTIYEQYF
TGTGCCAGCAGCCCACTAACCGGGACAATATACGAGCAGTACTTC
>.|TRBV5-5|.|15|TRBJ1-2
CASSFEPGPSYGYTF
TGTGCCAGCAGCTTCGAACCGGGACCCAGCTATGGCTACACCTTC
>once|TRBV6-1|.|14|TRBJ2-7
CASRSTYTTYEQYF
TGTGCCAGCAGATCAACGTACACAACCTACGAGCAGTACTTC
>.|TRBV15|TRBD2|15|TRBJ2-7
CATSRGLAVNYEQYF
TGTGCCACCAGCAGAGGACTAGCGGTAAATTACGAGCAGTACTTC
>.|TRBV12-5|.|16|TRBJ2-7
CASGGTTGGLLNEQYF
TGTGCTAGTGGTGGGACTACAGGGGGACTCTTGAACGAGCAGTACTTC
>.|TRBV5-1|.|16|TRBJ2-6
CASSWGGASGANVLTF
TGCGCCAGCAGCTGGGGGGGGGCCTCTGGGGCCAACGTCCTGACTTTC
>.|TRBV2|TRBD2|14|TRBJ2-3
CASTREVGKDTQYF
TGTGCCAGCACTCGGGAGGTCGGGAAAGATACGCAGTATTTT
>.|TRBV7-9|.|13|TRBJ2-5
CASSLASQETQYF
TGTGCCAGCAGCTTGGCCAGTCAAGAGACCCAGTACTTC
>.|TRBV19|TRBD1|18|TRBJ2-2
CASINPNWDRGLTGELFF
TGTGCCAGTATTAACCCCAATTGGGACAGGGGACTAACCGGGGAGCTGTTTTTT
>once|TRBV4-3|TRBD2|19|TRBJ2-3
CASSGSRASGFFSTDTQYF
TGCGCCAGCAGCGGTTCACGGGCTAGCGGGTTCTTTAGCACAGATACGCAGTATTTT
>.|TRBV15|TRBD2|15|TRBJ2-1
CATSRDPGLDNEQFF
TGTGCCACCAGCAGAGATCCGGGACTAGACAATGAGCAGTTCTTC
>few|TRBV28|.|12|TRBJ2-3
CASSLAGNTQYF
TGTGCCAGCAGTTTGGCAGGGAATACGCAGTATTTT